The rows below give T cell receptor beta chains drawn from one sample of a study of blood T cell repertoires in COVID-19. The method was immunoSEQ multiplex PCR; TCRdb's version includes in-frame clones alone and lacks a portion of them. The table lists roughly 180,000 clones, about 81% of them singletons. The material sequenced was peripheral blood. The source of these receptors is a woman at least 80 years old with COVID-19, enrolled during active disease. Each CDR3 is given with its conserved first and last residue. D genes are given only for firm matches. Size values are once, few and many counts, or a class for expanded clones, and some rows have none.

V	J	D	size	CDR3	DNA
TRBV5-1	TRBJ2-6	TRBD1	-	CASSLGQGVANVLTF	TGCGCCAGCAGCTTGGGACAGGGGGTGGCCAACGTCCTGACTTTC
TRBV11-3	TRBJ2-5	TRBD1	-	CASSSWDRAQETQYF	TGTGCCAGCAGCTCGTGGGACAGGGCTCAAGAGACCCAGTACTTC
TRBV5-1	TRBJ2-3	-	-	CASSLNRDPDTQYF	TGCGCCAGCAGCTTGAACAGGGACCCAGATACGCAGTATTTT
TRBV27	TRBJ1-1	-	-	CASSLARRNTEAFF	TGTGCCAGCAGTTTAGCCAGAAGGAACACTGAAGCTTTCTTT
TRBV4-2	TRBJ2-3	-	-	CASSKDHTDTQYF	TGTGCCAGCAGCAAAGACCACACAGATACGCAGTATTTT
TRBV7-8	TRBJ1-4	-	once	CASSLERHVGINEKLFF	TGTGCCAGCAGCTTAGAACGTCACGTCGGGATTAATGAAAAACTGTTTTTT
TRBV10-3	TRBJ1-1	-	-	CAISESVGGTEAFF	TGTGCCATCAGTGAGTCGGTCGGTGGCACTGAAGCTTTCTTT
TRBV2	TRBJ1-3	-	-	CASSEEGQGGNTIYF	TGTGCCAGCAGTGAAGAGGGCCAGGGTGGAAACACCATATATTTT
TRBV30	TRBJ2-7	-	-	CAWSYGYEQYF	TGTGCCTGGAGTTACGGCTACGAGCAGTACTTC
TRBV11-3	TRBJ2-6	TRBD2	-	CASSSPRLAGYSGANVLTF	TGTGCCAGCAGCTCCCCAAGACTAGCGGGGTACTCTGGGGCCAACGTCCTGACTTTC
TRBV5-5	TRBJ1-5	TRBD1	-	CASSSGGDQPQHF	TGTGCCAGCAGCTCAGGGGGCGACCAGCCCCAGCATTTT
TRBV5-6	TRBJ1-5	TRBD1	-	CASSSIGQENQPQHF	TGTGCCAGCAGCTCCATAGGACAGGAAAATCAGCCCCAGCATTTT
TRBV4-1	TRBJ2-7	-	-	CASSQGAGKEFEQYF	TGCGCCAGCAGCCAAGGGGCAGGGAAGGAGTTCGAGCAGTACTTC
TRBV28	TRBJ1-5	TRBD1	many	CASSTNRGRQPQHF	TGTGCCAGCAGTACCAACAGGGGGCGTCAGCCCCAGCATTTT
TRBV3-1/TRBV3-2	TRBJ2-1	TRBD2	-	CASSPSGGAYNEQFF	TGTGCCAGCAGCCCTAGCGGGGGGGCCTACAATGAGCAGTTCTTC
TRBV5-1	TRBJ2-7	TRBD1	few	CASSLGTGTGAYEQYF	TGCGCCAGCAGTTTGGGTACCGGGACAGGAGCCTACGAGCAGTACTTC
TRBV6-1	TRBJ1-5	-	-	CASSEVGSNQPQHF	TGTGCCAGCAGTGAAGTGGGCAGCAATCAGCCCCAGCATTTT
TRBV5-1	TRBJ2-2	-	-	CASAIQGPNTGELFF	TGCGCCAGTGCAATACAGGGACCTAACACCGGGGAGCTGTTTTTT
TRBV28	TRBJ1-3	TRBD1	-	CASSPTGDLSGNTIYF	TGTGCCAGCAGTCCCACAGGGGACCTCTCTGGAAACACCATATATTTT
TRBV10-3	TRBJ2-3	-	-	CAISDPRGASSTDTQYF	TGTGCCATCAGTGACCCCAGGGGAGCCAGTAGCACAGATACGCAGTATTTT
TRBV6-5	TRBJ2-7	TRBD2	-	CAAGAWEQYF	TGCGCAGCGGGAGCGTGGGAGCAGTACTTC
TRBV9	TRBJ1-2	TRBD1	-	CASSVLGRRTGRSYGYTF	TGTGCCAGCAGCGTATTGGGGAGGAGGACAGGGCGATCCTATGGCTACACCTTC
TRBV5-1	TRBJ2-1	TRBD1	-	CASSLRGEGQGFFNEQFF	TGCGCCAGCAGCTTGAGGGGTGAGGGACAGGGTTTTTTCAATGAGCAGTTCTTC
TRBV5-1	TRBJ1-1	TRBD1	-	CASSSGQGPREAFF	TGCGCCAGCAGCTCGGGACAGGGGCCCAGGGAAGCTTTCTTT
TRBV28	TRBJ2-2	-	-	CASRWGQNTGELFF	TGTGCCAGCAGATGGGGGCAGAACACCGGGGAGCTGTTTTTT
TRBV6-6	TRBJ2-1	TRBD2	once	CASSSPWGGNEQFF	TGTGCCAGCAGCTCCCCCTGGGGGGGAAATGAGCAGTTCTTC
TRBV28	TRBJ1-5	-	-	CASSLFRGSGNQPQHF	TGTGCCAGCAGTTTATTTCGGGGTAGCGGCAATCAGCCCCAGCATTTT
TRBV6-6	TRBJ2-3	-	-	CASSYPPPADTQYF	TGTGCCAGCAGTTACCCCCCCCCGGCAGATACGCAGTATTTT
TRBV7-2	TRBJ1-2	-	once	CASSSQPGYGYTF	TGTGCCAGCAGCTCCCAGCCGGGCTATGGCTACACCTTC
TRBV18	TRBJ2-6	-	-	CASSLIRRVLNPLSGANVLTF	TGTGCCAGCTCACTGATTCGCCGGGTCCTCAACCCCCTCTCTGGGGCCAACGTCCTGACTTTC
TRBV19	TRBJ1-5	-	-	CASSAGYSNQPQHF	TGTGCCAGTAGCGCGGGTTATAGCAATCAGCCCCAGCATTTT
TRBV5-4	TRBJ2-7	TRBD2	-	CASSLARLAGDLWEQYF	TGTGCCAGCAGCTTGGCCAGGCTAGCGGGAGATCTCTGGGAGCAGTACTTC
TRBV6-4	TRBJ2-2	-	-	CASRQGRTGELFF	TGTGCCAGCAGACAGGGGAGGACCGGGGAGCTGTTTTTT
TRBV28	TRBJ2-3	TRBD1	-	CASSRDRLTDTQYF	TGTGCCAGCAGCCGGGACAGACTTACAGATACGCAGTATTTT
TRBV2	TRBJ1-1	TRBD1	-	CASSLTGEGTEAFF	TGTGCCAGCAGCCTGACAGGGGAAGGGACTGAAGCTTTCTTT
TRBV2	TRBJ1-4	TRBD1	-	CASSSSGQGSEKLFF	TGTGCCAGCAGCTCCTCTGGACAGGGCTCTGAAAAACTGTTTTTT
TRBV28	TRBJ2-3	TRBD2	-	CASSLRTSGGAYSTDTQYF	TGTGCCAGCAGTTTAAGGACTAGCGGGGGGGCCTATAGCACAGATACGCAGTATTTT
TRBV19	TRBJ2-5	TRBD2	-	CASSVSGTRQETQYF	TGTGCCAGTAGTGTTAGCGGGACGCGCCAAGAGACCCAGTACTTC
TRBV30	TRBJ1-1	TRBD1	-	CAWGRGPVTEAFF	TGTGCCTGGGGGAGGGGGCCGGTCACTGAAGCTTTCTTT
TRBV7-9	TRBJ1-2	-	few	CASSSSDSISNYGYTF	TGTGCCAGCAGCTCTAGCGACAGTATATCTAACTATGGCTACACCTTC
TRBV6-5	TRBJ1-1	-	-	CASSYTTGNTEAFF	TGTGCCAGCAGTTACACCACCGGGAACACTGAAGCTTTCTTT
TRBV18	TRBJ2-7	-	-	CASSPPGSRAQQYF	TGTGCCAGCTCACCACCGGGGAGCAGAGCCCAGCAGTACTTC
TRBV4-2	TRBJ2-7	-	-	CASSAFPEADEQYF	TGTGCCAGCAGCGCGTTCCCGGAGGCTGACGAGCAGTACTTC
TRBV6-5	TRBJ1-5	TRBD1	-	CASRGTAMGNQPQHF	TGTGCCAGCAGGGGGACAGCCATGGGAAATCAGCCCCAGCATTTT
TRBV9	TRBJ2-3	TRBD2	-	CASSSGGAVFTDTQYF	TGTGCCAGCAGTAGCGGGGGGGCCGTTTTCACAGATACGCAGTATTTT
TRBV18	TRBJ2-3	-	-	CASSLRRMGGGTDTQYF	TGTGCCAGCTCACTCAGGCGCATGGGGGGAGGAACAGATACGCAGTATTTT
TRBV19	TRBJ1-1	-	-	CASRETDITEAFF	TGTGCCAGTAGAGAGACAGATATCACTGAAGCTTTCTTT
TRBV4-2	TRBJ1-4	-	few	CASSQSHQGVGEKLFF	TGTGCCAGCAGCCAGTCCCATCAGGGTGTGGGCGAAAAACTGTTTTTT
TRBV19	TRBJ2-2	-	-	CASSIEAWFTGELFF	TGTGCCAGTAGTATAGAAGCCTGGTTCACCGGGGAGCTGTTTTTT
TRBV27	TRBJ2-3	-	-	CASSSREGADTQYF	TGTGCCAGCAGTTCCCGCGAAGGGGCAGATACGCAGTATTTT
TRBV4-1	TRBJ1-1	-	-	CASSHHPLGGGMNTEAFF	TGCGCCAGCAGCCACCACCCCTTAGGGGGGGGTATGAACACTGAAGCTTTCTTT
TRBV28	TRBJ1-2	-	-	CASSSRGGYTF	TGTGCCAGCAGTTCCCGCGGGGGCTACACCTTC
TRBV13	TRBJ2-3	-	-	CASTQDTQYF	TGTGCCAGCACCCAAGATACGCAGTATTTT
TRBV3-1/TRBV3-2	TRBJ2-2	-	-	CASSGGAWTGELFF	TGTGCCAGCAGCGGGGGGGCCTGGACCGGGGAGCTGTTTTTT
TRBV5-1	TRBJ2-2	TRBD2	-	CASSGLSGGANTGELFF	TGCGCCAGCAGCGGCCTTAGCGGGGGGGCCAACACCGGGGAGCTGTTTTTT
TRBV2	TRBJ2-7	-	-	CASSAEDGNVYEQYF	TGTGCCAGCAGTGCAGAGGACGGGAACGTATACGAGCAGTACTTC
TRBV5-1	TRBJ1-1	-	-	CASSSLGAEAFF	TGCGCCAGCAGCTCCCTCGGGGCTGAAGCTTTCTTT
TRBV6-5	TRBJ2-7	TRBD1	-	CASSYYGTGVGNEQYF	TGTGCCAGCAGTTATTACGGGACAGGGGTTGGCAACGAGCAGTACTTC
TRBV25-1	TRBJ1-1	-	-	CASQRGGVDTEAFF	TGTGCCAGCCAAAGGGGAGGGGTTGACACTGAAGCTTTCTTT